This TCR beta chain is from a study of T cells in Graves' hyperthyroidism and ophthalmopathy. Stability of Graves' hyperthyroidism was defined as absent ophthalmopathy progression within 18 months. Patients were aged 18 to 65, had disease duration under 2 months, and had newly diagnosed hyperthyroidism. Any patient presenting with uncontrolled infection, other autoimmune disease, pregnancy or lactation was left out. The CDR3 runs 15 residues. V was pared by 4 bases and J by 8 bases, with 7 bases of the junction left unmatched. CDR1 SGHNT and CDR2 YENEEA come from the germline V gene. RNA transcripts were the template for amplifying TCR beta CDR3 regions. Initially, a first-round RT-PCR of the TCR CDR3 employed the HTBI primer set. From the multiplex PCR reads, TCRdb called clonotypes with MiXCR, one entry per CDR3 protein. Of approximately 700,000 distinct CDR3 sequences in the sample, about a sixth are singletons; the top ten hold under 9.5%.

Regarding the study as a whole: Peripheral blood also featured most of the thyroid clonotypes expanded above 0.001.

A remark on this clonotype: What it recognizes is unknown. A much larger clone differs from this one at a single base, so this may be a read error.

The V gene is TRBV11-3, the J gene TRBJ1-6, with 8 bases lining up with TRBD1. Specimen: blood. The receptor's source is a man younger than 30 with Graves' hyperthyroidism. CDR3 DNA: TGTGCCAGCAGCTCCGGACAGGGTGGTGATTCACCCCTCCACTTT. Its protein product is CASSSGQGGDSPLHF. The full variable domain, its missing parts supplied by reference TRBV11-3 and TRBJ1-6, is EAGVVQSPRYKIIEKKQPVAFWCNPISGHNTLYWYLQNLGQGPELLIRYENEEAVDDSQLPKDRFSAERLKGVDSTLKIQPAELGDSAVYLCASSSGQGGDSPLHFGNGTRLTVT.